The 20 T cell receptor beta chains presented below share a single source sample, sequenced in a study of regulatory T cells in long-lasting Graves disease. Sample time point: persistent/refractory GD, antithyroid drugs over 5 years with positive TRAb. Researchers made the TCR library from RNA that was extracted from PBMCs. Both iRepertoire HTBI primers and Arm-PCR of CDR3 regions were used to build the TCR beta libraries. TCRdb re-derived calls from the multiplex PCR reads in MiXCR, one entry per CDR3 protein. The table shows a few hundred thousand distinct CDR3 sequences, with around a fifth occurring only once. Sequenced material: peripheral blood mononuclear cells (PBMCs), taken when the disease was refractory, from a patient treated with antithyroid drugs. The receptors originated from a female donor with Graves disease.

For the CDR3, the DNA is TGTGCCAGCAGCGGGGGGACAACTAATGAAAAACTGTTTTTT. This translates into CASSGGTTNEKLFF. V and J are TRBV6-1 and TRBJ1-4; D might be TRBD1 (5 bases). From germline, CDR1 is MNHNS and CDR2 SASEGT. This CDR3 has 14 amino acids. Trimming pared 6 bases from V and 0 bases from J, leaving 8 bases between.

Notes on this clonotype: A far larger clone is only one base removed, so a read error is likely. The chain couples TRBV6-2 or TRBV6-3 to TRBJ2-2; maybe TRBD1 (6 bases). From germline, CDR1 is MNHEY and CDR2 SVGEGT. V was cut by 11 bases and J by 3 bases, with 19 bases left in between. CDR3 length equals 15 residues. The CDR3 region has the DNA TGTGCCGGCAAACCCGGGGACATCTACACCGGGGAGCTGTTTTTT. Its protein product is CAGKPGDIYTGELFF.

The chain combines TRBV9 with TRBJ2-5; 11 nucleotides line up with TRBD2. After removal of 3 bases from V and 7 bases from J, the junction contained 8 bases not matched to a gene. The germline V gene has CDR1 SGDLS and CDR2 YYNGEE. The CDR3 length is 15 residues. CDR3 protein: CASSAGAGTSGTQYF. The CDR3 DNA is TGTGCCAGCAGCGCTGGGGCTGGGACTAGCGGGACCCAGTACTTC.

This chain uses TRBV19 with TRBJ1-1; D is unresolved. The V gene lost 9 bases and the J gene lost 7 bases, with 9 bases spanning the gap. Germline CDR1 LNHDA, CDR2 SQIVND (reference sequence). The CDR3 is made up of 10 amino acids. This chain's CDR3 is CASHGVEAFF. The CDR3 coding sequence is TGTGCCAGCCACGGCGTTGAAGCTTTCTTT.

This clonotype appeared many times. This chain uses TRBV28 with TRBJ1-1; TRBD1 is a possible D gene (5 bases). Germline loops: CDR1 MDHEN, CDR2 SYDVKM. The V end was cut by 5 bases, the J end by 1 base, with 14 bases between. This CDR3 region has 15 residues. This chain's CDR3 is CASSTTGGPNTEAFF. The CDR3 coding sequence is TGTGCCAGCAGTACCACCGGGGGTCCGAACACTGAAGCTTTCTTT.

This sequence joins TRBV20-1 and TRBJ2-2; the D call may be TRBD1 or TRBD2 (5 bases each). The length of the CDR3 is 15 residues. Germline CDR1 and CDR2: DFQATT and SNEGSKA (reference sequence). Trimming left V 5 bases short and J 4 bases short, with 17 bases between. CDR3 bases: TGCAGTGCTCGAGCACCGGGACGTCTCACCGGGGAGCTGTTTTTT. Translating gives CSARAPGRLTGELFF.

The chain couples TRBV19 to TRBJ2-2; D call uncertain. There are 13 residues in the CDR3. CDR1 and CDR2 (germline): LNHDA, SQIVND (reference sequence). Deletions cut 8 bases from V and 3 bases from J, with 10 bases between. The CDR3 nucleotides are TGTGCCAGTCGTGACACCTACACCGGGGAGCTGTTTTTT. Its protein is CASRDTYTGELFF.

This chain connects TRBV30 to TRBJ2-2, with TRBD1 matching 7 bases. Germline-derived CDR1 and CDR2 are GTSNPN and SVGIG (reference sequence). The CDR3 has 14 residues. Unmatched junction bases numbered 6, after V lost 4 bases and J lost 4 bases. CDR3 bases: TGTGCCTGGACAGGGGGTTTAAGCACCGGGGAGCTGTTTTTT. It yields the protein CAWTGGLSTGELFF.

This clonotype has at least ten counts. CDR3: CASAYGGANQETQYF. The CDR3 bases are TGTGCCAGCGCCTACGGAGGGGCTAACCAAGAGACCCAGTACTTC. The rearrangement links TRBV7-2 to TRBJ2-5; the D gene is possibly TRBD2 (6 bases). V lost 8 bases, J lost 0 bases, and 16 bases lay in between. The germline CDR1 and CDR2 sequences are SGHTA and FQGNSA. This CDR3 contains 15 residues.

The chain employs TRBV30 and TRBJ2-7, with TRBD2 matching over 10 bases. The CDR3 is made up of 14 amino acids. The J segment lost 7 bases and the V segment lost 4 bases, leaving 10 bases of the junction unmatched. In germline, CDR1 is GTSNPN, CDR2 SVGIG (reference sequence). CDR3 residues: CAWNLAGVPGEQYF. The DNA of the CDR3 is TGTGCCTGGAACCTAGCGGGAGTACCGGGAGAGCAGTACTTC.

In its sample, this clonotype was seen once. The chain is built from TRBV4-2 and TRBJ2-7, with a possible D match to TRBD2 (6 bases). The CDR3 has 14 residues. The V and J ends lost 6 bases and 4 bases respectively, with 16 bases between them. Germline V CDR1 and CDR2: LGHNA, YNFKEQ. The CDR3, as DNA: TGTGCCAGCAGGGGGGAGGAAAGCGCTTACGAGCAGTACTTC. This sequence encodes CASRGEESAYEQYF.

The chain couples TRBV30 to TRBJ1-6; D not certain. V shed 1 base and J shed 8 bases, with 12 bases lying between them. Germline lookup yields CDR1 GTSNPN and CDR2 SVGIG (reference sequence). The CDR3 runs to 14 residues. CDR3 sequence (DNA): TGTGCCTGGAGTGGGGGATTCGTTGATTCACCCCTCCACTTT. The encoded protein is CAWSGGFVDSPLHF. The complete variable domain, with remaining parts taken from reference TRBV30 and TRBJ1-6, reads SQTIHQWPATLVQPVGSPLSLECTVEGTSNPNLYWYRQAAGRGLQLLFYSVGIGQISSEVPQNLSASRPQDRQFILSSKKLLLSDSGFYLCAWSGGFVDSPLHFGNGTRLTVT.

Many counts were recorded for this clonotype. CDR3 protein: CSAPWDSLAKNIQYF. For the CDR3, the DNA is TGCAGTGCCCCTTGGGACAGTCTAGCCAAAAACATTCAGTACTTC. This chain connects TRBV20-1 to TRBJ2-4, with 7 nucleotides matching TRBD1. This CDR3 contains 15 residues. Germline CDR1 is DFQATT and CDR2 is SNEGSKA (reference sequence). The V segment lost 6 bases and the J segment 0 bases; nucleotides outside the gene matches: 8.

The V call is TRBV12-3 or TRBV12-4, the J call TRBJ1-2, with 9 nucleotides matching TRBD1. The CDR3 spans 17 residues. V was clipped by 7 bases and J by 3 bases; unmatched bases: 15. The CDR3: CASTDAGQGHGDYGYTF. CDR3 in DNA: TGTGCCAGCACTGACGCTGGACAGGGGCACGGTGACTATGGCTACACCTTC.

A word on this clonotype: One base away lies a much larger clone, so this may be a sequencing read error. V is TRBV2 and J is TRBJ1-1, with a possible D match to TRBD1 (6 bases). CDR3 length: 14 amino acids. Looked up from germline, CDR1 is SNHLY and CDR2 is FYNNEI. Between the trimmed V and J ends, which lost 7 bases and 6 bases, there was a span of 18 bases. The CDR3 sequence is CASTLRGATPEAFF. In DNA form, the CDR3 reads TGTGCCAGCACCCTCAGGGGCGCTACTCCTGAAGCTTTCTTT.

There are many counts of this clonotype. CDR3 protein: CAGGYNMNTEAFF. The CDR3 region has the DNA TGTGCCGGGGGATACAACATGAACACTGAAGCTTTCTTT. The V call is TRBV2, the J call TRBJ1-1; D may be TRBD1 (5 bases). The CDR3 length is 13 residues. Germline V gene sequence: CDR1 SNHLY, CDR2 FYNNEI. V lost 11 bases, J lost 0 bases, and 13 bases lay in between.

The chain couples TRBV7-3 to TRBJ2-5; tentatively, D is TRBD2 (5 bases). The CDR3 runs 15 residues. Trimming removed 0 bases from V and 0 bases from J, with 8 bases in between. The germline CDR1 and CDR2 sequences are SGHTA and FQGTGA. The CDR3 is CASSLTGSDQETQYF. For the CDR3, the DNA is TGTGCCAGCAGCTTAACGGGTAGCGACCAAGAGACCCAGTACTTC.

This clonotype has a count of ten or more. The chain has TRBV20-1 and TRBJ2-5; the D gene could be TRBD1 or TRBD2 (5 bases each). The CDR3 runs 15 residues. The V gene lost 6 bases and the J gene lost 1 base, with 18 bases spanning the gap. Per the germline V gene, CDR1 is DFQATT and CDR2 is SNEGSKA (reference sequence). The CDR3 is CSAEGRVGVQETQYF. The CDR3 bases are TGCAGTGCCGAGGGCCGGGTAGGGGTCCAAGAGACCCAGTACTTC.

This clonotype has at least ten counts. In nucleotides, the CDR3 is TGTGCCAGCAGTTACCGGGACAACTATGGCTACACCTTC. Translated: CASSYRDNYGYTF. This chain connects TRBV6-5 to TRBJ1-2; tentative D call: TRBD1 (5 bases). The CDR3 totals 13 residues. The V gene lost 2 bases and the J gene lost 2 bases, with 6 bases spanning the gap. Germline V gene sequence: CDR1 MNHEY, CDR2 SVGAGI.

This clonotype showed up just a few times. This chain joins TRBV6-2 or TRBV6-3 and TRBJ1-2, with 10 bases identical to TRBD1. In germline, CDR1 is MNHEY, CDR2 SVGEGT. After removal of 3 bases from V and 5 bases from J, the junction contained 12 bases not matched to a gene. The CDR3 consists of 17 residues. The chain's CDR3 is CASSYESGTGVAYGYTF. The CDR3 DNA follows: TGTGCCAGCAGTTATGAGAGTGGGACAGGGGTCGCTTATGGCTACACCTTC.